Following are 7 T cell receptor beta chains from one sample sequenced in a study of CD8 T cells in ankylosing spondylitis. TCRdb re-called the 5' RACE reads through MiXCR, storing one row per CDR3 protein. Of around 88,000 distinct CDR3 sequences in the sample, 8.8% were seen once. The sample consisted of blood, either unsorted or a sorted T cell fraction (not recorded which). The receptors were sampled from a male donor with ankylosing spondylitis or in good health (not recorded which).

This clonotype has a count of ten or more. The rearrangement uses TRBV2 and TRBJ1-2; 7 bases fit TRBD1. Germline loops: CDR1 SNHLY, CDR2 FYNNEI. After removal of 0 bases from V and 4 bases from J, the junction contained 5 bases not matched to a gene. CDR3 length: 15 amino acids. The DNA for the CDR3 is TGTGCCAGCAGTGAAGCAGGAGGGGGCAGCTATGGCTACACCTTC. It translates to CASSEAGGGSYGYTF.

In this sample, this clonotype turned up a few times. V and J are TRBV19 and TRBJ1-1; D unclear. In germline, CDR1 is LNHDA, CDR2 SQIVND (reference sequence). The CDR3 has 12 residues. V lost 6 bases and J lost 1, with 6 bases in between. The DNA for the CDR3 is TGTGCCAGTAGCGAGAGGAACACTGAAGCTTTCTTT. Translating it yields CASSERNTEAFF. The full variable domain, completed using reference TRBV19 and TRBJ1-1, is DGGITQSPKYLFRKEGQNVTLSCEQNLNHDAMYWYRQDPGQGLRLIYYSQIVNDFQKGDIAEGYSVSREKKESFPLTVTSAQKNPTAFYLCASSERNTEAFFGQGTRLTVV.

This clonotype showed up many times. V gene TRBV6-6 combines with J gene TRBJ2-7; tentative D call: TRBD1 (6 bases). V lost 5 bases, J lost 5 bases, and 16 bases lay in between. Germline CDR1 is MNHNY and CDR2 is SVGAGI (reference sequence). The CDR3 is 14 amino acids. The CDR3 region has the DNA TGTGCCAGCAGTCCGCAGGGGCCCAAGGACGAGCAGTACTTC. Amino acid sequence: CASSPQGPKDEQYF.

The chain carries TRBV11-1 and TRBJ2-3, with TRBD2 identical over 13 bases. Germline V lookup: CDR1 SGHAT, CDR2 FQDESV (reference sequence). The CDR3 extends over 18 amino acids. After removal of 5 bases from V and 3 bases from J, the junction contained 11 bases not matched to a gene. CDR3 bases: TGTGCCAGCAGCCAACTAGCGGGGGGGCCGAAGATGACAGATACGCAGTATTTT. The encoded protein is CASSQLAGGPKMTDTQYF.

The chain carries TRBV7-2 and TRBJ2-5, with D possibly TRBD2 on 6 matching bases. This CDR3 spans 15 amino acids. Trimming shortened V by 1 base and J by 0 bases, and 9 bases separated the two germline ends. The germline V gene encodes CDR1 SGHTA and CDR2 FQGNSA. The CDR3 reads CASSLGREYQETQYF. The CDR3 region has the DNA TGTGCCAGCAGCTTAGGGAGGGAGTACCAAGAGACCCAGTACTTC.

This clonotype was picked up many times. The rearrangement links TRBV20-1 to TRBJ2-1; 12 nucleotides match TRBD2. CDR3 length: 15 residues. Germline values: CDR1 DFQATT, CDR2 SNEGSKA (reference sequence). J gave up 2 bases and V 6 bases, and 5 bases lay outside the gene matches. The CDR3, as DNA: TGCAGTGCCGCTAGCGGGGGGGCCCCCTACAATGAGCAGTTCTTC. Protein sequence: CSAASGGAPYNEQFF.

This clonotype was recorded many times. The gene calls are TRBV29-1 and TRBJ2-5, with a weak D call TRBD1 (5 bases). V was clipped by 5 bases and J by 3 bases, with 13 bases between them. CDR1 and CDR2 from the germline V gene are SQVTM and ANQGSEA. The CDR3 loop spans 13 amino acids. CDR3 in amino acids: CSVLPDSEETQYF. The CDR3 nucleotides are TGCAGCGTTTTACCCGACAGTGAAGAGACCCAGTACTTC.